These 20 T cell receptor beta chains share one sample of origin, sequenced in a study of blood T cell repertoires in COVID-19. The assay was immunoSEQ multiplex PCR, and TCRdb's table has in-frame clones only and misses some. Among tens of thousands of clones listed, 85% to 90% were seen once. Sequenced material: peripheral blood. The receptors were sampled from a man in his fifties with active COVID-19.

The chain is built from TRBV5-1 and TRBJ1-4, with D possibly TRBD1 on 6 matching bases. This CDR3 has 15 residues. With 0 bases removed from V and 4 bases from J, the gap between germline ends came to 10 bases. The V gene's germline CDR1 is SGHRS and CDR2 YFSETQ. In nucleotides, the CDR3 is TGCGCCAGCAGCTTGGCTGGGGGCGTTAATGAAAAACTGTTTTTT. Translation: CASSLAGGVNEKLFF.

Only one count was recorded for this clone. This chain's CDR3 is CASRPPGGYSGSYNEQFF. As DNA, the CDR3 is TGTGCCAGCCGACCCCCGGGGGGCTATTCGGGGTCCTACAATGAGCAGTTCTTC. The rearrangement uses TRBV2 and TRBJ2-1, with a weak D call TRBD2 (7 bases). The ends were cut back, 8 bases at V and 1 base at J, with 24 bases in the middle. The germline gives CDR1 SNHLY, CDR2 FYNNEI. This CDR3 region has 18 residues.

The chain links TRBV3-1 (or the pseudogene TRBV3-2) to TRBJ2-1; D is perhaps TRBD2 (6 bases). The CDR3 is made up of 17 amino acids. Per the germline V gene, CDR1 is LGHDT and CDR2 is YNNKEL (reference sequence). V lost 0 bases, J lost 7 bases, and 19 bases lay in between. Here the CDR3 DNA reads TGTGCCAGCAGCCAAGAAGTGCCGGGGGTGGGGTGGAATGAGCAGTTCTTC. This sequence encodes CASSQEVPGVGWNEQFF.

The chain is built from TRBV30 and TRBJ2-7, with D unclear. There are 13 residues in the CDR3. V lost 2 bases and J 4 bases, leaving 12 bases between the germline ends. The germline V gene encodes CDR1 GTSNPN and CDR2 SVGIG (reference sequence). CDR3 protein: CAWSSEIWYEQYF. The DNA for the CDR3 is TGTGCCTGGAGTTCCGAGATCTGGTACGAGCAGTACTTC.

The CDR3 here is CASSSRGTSLNEQYF. The CDR3 nucleotides read TGTGCCAGCAGTTCCCGCGGGACTAGTCTAAACGAGCAGTACTTC. The chain has TRBV6-2 or TRBV6-3 and TRBJ2-7; TRBD2 agrees at 8 bases. This CDR3 spans 15 amino acids. Trimming removed 4 bases from V and 5 bases from J; junction bases left unmatched: 10. Germline V gene sequence: CDR1 MNHEY, CDR2 SVGEGT.

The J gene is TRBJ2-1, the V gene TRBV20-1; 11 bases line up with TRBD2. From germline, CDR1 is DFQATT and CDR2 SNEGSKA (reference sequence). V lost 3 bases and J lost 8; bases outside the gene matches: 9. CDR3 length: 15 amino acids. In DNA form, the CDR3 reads TGCAGTGCTAGTCGGCGGCTAGCGGGGGGTGATGAGCAGTTCTTC. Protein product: CSASRRLAGGDEQFF.

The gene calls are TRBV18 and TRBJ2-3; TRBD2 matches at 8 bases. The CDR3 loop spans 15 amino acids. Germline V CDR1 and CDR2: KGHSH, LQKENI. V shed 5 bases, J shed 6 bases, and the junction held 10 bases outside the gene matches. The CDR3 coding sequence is TGTGCCAGCTCAATAGCGGGGTCCCTCGGCGATACGCAGTATTTT. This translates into CASSIAGSLGDTQYF.

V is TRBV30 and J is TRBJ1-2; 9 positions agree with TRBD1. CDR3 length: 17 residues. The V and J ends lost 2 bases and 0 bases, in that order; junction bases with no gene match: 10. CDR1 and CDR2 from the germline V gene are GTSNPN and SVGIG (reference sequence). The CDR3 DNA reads TGTGCCTGGAGTAGACCCGGGACAGGGAGATCTAACTATGGCTACACCTTC. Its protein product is CAWSRPGTGRSNYGYTF.

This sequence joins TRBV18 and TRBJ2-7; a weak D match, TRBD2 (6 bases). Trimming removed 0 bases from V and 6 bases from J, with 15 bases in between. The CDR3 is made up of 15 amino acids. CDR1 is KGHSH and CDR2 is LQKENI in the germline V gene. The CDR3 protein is CASSPPGTRSGEQYF. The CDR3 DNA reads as TGTGCCAGCTCACCACCCGGGACTCGGTCCGGCGAGCAGTACTTC. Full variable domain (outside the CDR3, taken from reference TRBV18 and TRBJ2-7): NAGVMQNPRHLVRRRGQEARLRCSPMKGHSHVYWYRQLPEEGLKFMVYLQKENIIDESGMPKERFSAEFPKEGPSILRIQQVVRGDSAAYFCASSPPGTRSGEQYFGPGTRLTVT.

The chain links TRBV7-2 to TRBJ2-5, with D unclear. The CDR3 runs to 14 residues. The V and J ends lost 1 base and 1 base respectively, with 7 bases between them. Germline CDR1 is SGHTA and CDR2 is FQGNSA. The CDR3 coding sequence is TGTGCCAGCAGCTTAGGAGCTGTCCAAGAGACCCAGTACTTC. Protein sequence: CASSLGAVQETQYF.

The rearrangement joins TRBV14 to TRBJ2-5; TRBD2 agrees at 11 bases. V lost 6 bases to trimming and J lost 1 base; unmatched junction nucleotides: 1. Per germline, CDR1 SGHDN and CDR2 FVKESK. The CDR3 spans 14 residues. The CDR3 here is CASRGLAAQETQYF. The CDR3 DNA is TGTGCCAGCAGGGGACTAGCGGCCCAAGAGACCCAGTACTTC. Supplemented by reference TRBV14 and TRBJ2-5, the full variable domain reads EAGVTQFPSHSVIEKGQTVTLRCDPISGHDNLYWYRRVMGKEIKFLLHFVKESKQDESGMPNNRFLAERTGGTYSTLKVQPAELEDSGVYFCASRGLAAQETQYFGPGTRLLVL.

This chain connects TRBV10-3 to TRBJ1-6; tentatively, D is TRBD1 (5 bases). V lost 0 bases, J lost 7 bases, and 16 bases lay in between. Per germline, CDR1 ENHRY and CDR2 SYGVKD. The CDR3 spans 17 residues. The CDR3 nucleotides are TGTGCCATCAGTGAGTCGATATCGGCAGGGTGGAATTCACCCCTCCACTTT. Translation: CAISESISAGWNSPLHF.

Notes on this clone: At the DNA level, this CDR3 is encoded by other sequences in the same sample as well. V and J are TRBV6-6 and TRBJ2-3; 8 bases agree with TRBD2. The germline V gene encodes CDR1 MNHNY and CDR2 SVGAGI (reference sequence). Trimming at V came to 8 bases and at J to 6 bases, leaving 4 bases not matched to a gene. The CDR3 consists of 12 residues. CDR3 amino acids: CASGRGADTQYF. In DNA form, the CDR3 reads TGTGCCAGCGGGCGGGGGGCGGATACGCAGTATTTT.

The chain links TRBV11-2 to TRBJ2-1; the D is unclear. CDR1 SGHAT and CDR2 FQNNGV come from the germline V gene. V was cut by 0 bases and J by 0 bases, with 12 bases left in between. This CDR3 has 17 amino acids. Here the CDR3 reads CASSLDGRDSSYNEQFF. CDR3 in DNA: TGTGCCAGCAGCTTAGATGGGCGTGATAGCTCCTACAATGAGCAGTTCTTC.

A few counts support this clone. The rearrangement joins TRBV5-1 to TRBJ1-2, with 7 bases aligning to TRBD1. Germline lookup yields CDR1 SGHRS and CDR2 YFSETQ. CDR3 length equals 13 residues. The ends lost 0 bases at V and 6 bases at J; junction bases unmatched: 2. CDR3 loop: CASSLGDRDGYTF. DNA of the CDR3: TGCGCCAGCAGCTTGGGCGACAGGGATGGCTACACCTTC.

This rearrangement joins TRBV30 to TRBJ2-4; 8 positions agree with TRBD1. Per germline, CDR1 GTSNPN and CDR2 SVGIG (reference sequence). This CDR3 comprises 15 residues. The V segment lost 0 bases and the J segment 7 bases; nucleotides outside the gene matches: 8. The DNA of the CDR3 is TGTGCCTGGAGTGTAGAGGACAGGGTGAGGAACATTCAGTACTTC. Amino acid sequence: CAWSVEDRVRNIQYF. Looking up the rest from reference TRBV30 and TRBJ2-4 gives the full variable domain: SQTIHQWPATLVQPVGSPLSLECTVEGTSNPNLYWYRQAAGRGLQLLFYSVGIGQISSEVPQNLSASRPQDRQFILSSKKLLLSDSGFYLCAWSVEDRVRNIQYFGAGTRLSVL.

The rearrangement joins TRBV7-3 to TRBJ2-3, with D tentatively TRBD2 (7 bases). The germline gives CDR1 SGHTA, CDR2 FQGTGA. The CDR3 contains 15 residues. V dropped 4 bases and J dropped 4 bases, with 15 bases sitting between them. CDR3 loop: CASSSLGGVADTQYF. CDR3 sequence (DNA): TGTGCCAGCAGCTCCCTAGGGGGGGTTGCAGATACGCAGTATTTT.

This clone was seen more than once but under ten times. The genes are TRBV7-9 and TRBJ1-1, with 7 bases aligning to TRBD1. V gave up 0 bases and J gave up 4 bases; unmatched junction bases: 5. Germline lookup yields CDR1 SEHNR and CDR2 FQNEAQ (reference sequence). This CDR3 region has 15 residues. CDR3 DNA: TGTGCCAGCAGCTTAGCGCCGGCAGGGGGCACTGAAGCTTTCTTT. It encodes CASSLAPAGGTEAFF.

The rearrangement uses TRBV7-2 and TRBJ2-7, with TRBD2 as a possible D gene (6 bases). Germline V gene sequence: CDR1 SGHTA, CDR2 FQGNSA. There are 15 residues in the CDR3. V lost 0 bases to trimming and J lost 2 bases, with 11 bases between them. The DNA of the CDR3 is TGTGCCAGCAGCTTAGCGAGCGGGTTTACCTACGAGCAGTACTTC. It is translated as CASSLASGFTYEQYF.

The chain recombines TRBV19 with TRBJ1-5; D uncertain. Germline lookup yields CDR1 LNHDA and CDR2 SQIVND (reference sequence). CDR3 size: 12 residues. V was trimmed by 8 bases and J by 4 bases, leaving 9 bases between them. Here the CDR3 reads CASGRTNQPQHF. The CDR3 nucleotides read TGTGCCAGTGGACGGACTAATCAGCCCCAGCATTTT.